This T cell receptor beta chain was retrieved from a study of early T cells in non-severe SARS-CoV-2 infection. Study information: Bulk RNA isolated from unsorted whole blood underwent sequencing; chains were not paired.

Findings and limits, study-wide: Reliance on VDJdb matching favored anti-spike CD8 responses; private and CD4 specificities were missed.

The CDR3 has 16 amino acids. The V and J ends lost 8 bases and 6 bases, in that order; junction bases with no gene match: 8. CDR1 MNHEY and CDR2 SMNVEV come from the germline V gene (reference sequence). As for this clonotype: Its antigen is not identified.

Attachment of unique molecular identifiers to individual cDNA molecules was performed. TCRdb re-called the 5' RACE reads with MiXCR, one entry per CDR3 protein. The repertoire holds approximately 30,000 distinct CDR3 sequences, with about 7% as singletons. This chain links TRBV27 with TRBJ2-3; 16 bases are a match to TRBD2. Sequenced material: whole blood, taken at baseline. The receptor comes from an adult who was a healthcare worker with PCR-confirmed SARS-CoV-2 infection or an uninfected control (not recorded which). The CDR3 DNA reads TGTGCCAGCTCCACGGGACTAGCGGGAGGGCCGGATACGCAGTATTTT. Translated, it gives CASSTGLAGGPDTQYF.